These 2 T cell receptor beta chains originate from one sample sequenced in a study of shared T cell receptors in the human thymus. Here immunoSEQ multiplex PCR was the method, and the copy in TCRdb shows in-frame clones only, minus some. The sample has roughly 700,000 clones, approximately 88% seen once. These data were likewise used in another study, on human thymus T cells.

Sequencing was carried out using thymocytes. The receptors derive from a boy younger than two with a congenital heart defect.

The V call is TRBV7-8, the J call TRBJ1-4; a possible D gene is TRBD1 (5 bases). The CDR3 consists of 18 residues. Trimming shortened V by 5 bases and J by 0 bases, and 19 bases separated the two germline ends. CDR1 and CDR2 from the germline V gene are SGHVS and FQNEAQ. Here the CDR3 reads CASSNQGVRKSTNEKLFF. The CDR3 nucleotides read TGTGCCAGCAGCAATCAGGGTGTCCGGAAATCAACTAATGAAAAACTGTTTTTT.

The genes are TRBV7-9 and TRBJ2-7; no clear D gene. The V gene lost 1 base and the J gene lost 0 bases, with 10 bases spanning the gap. Germline V gene data show CDR1 as SEHNR and CDR2 as FQNEAQ (reference sequence). The CDR3 spans 15 residues. As DNA, the CDR3 is TGTGCCAGCAGCTTAGGCAGGTTTAGCTCCTACGAGCAGTACTTC. It specifies CASSLGRFSSYEQYF.